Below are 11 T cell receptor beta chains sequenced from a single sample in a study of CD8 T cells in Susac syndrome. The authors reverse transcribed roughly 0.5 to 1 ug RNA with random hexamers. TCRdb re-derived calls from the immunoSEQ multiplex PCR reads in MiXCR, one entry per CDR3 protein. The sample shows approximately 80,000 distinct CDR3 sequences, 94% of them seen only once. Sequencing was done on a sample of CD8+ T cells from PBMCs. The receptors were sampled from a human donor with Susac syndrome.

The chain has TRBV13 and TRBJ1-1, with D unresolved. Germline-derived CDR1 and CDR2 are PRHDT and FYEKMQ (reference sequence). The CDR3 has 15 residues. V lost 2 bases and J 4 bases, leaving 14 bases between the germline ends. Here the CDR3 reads CASSLTAGLGTEAFF. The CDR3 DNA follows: TGTGCCAGCAGCTTAACGGCAGGATTGGGCACTGAAGCTTTCTTT.

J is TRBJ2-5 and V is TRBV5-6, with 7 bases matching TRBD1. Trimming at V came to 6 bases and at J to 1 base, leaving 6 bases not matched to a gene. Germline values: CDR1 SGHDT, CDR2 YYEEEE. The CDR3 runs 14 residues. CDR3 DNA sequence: TGTGCCAGCACCCCGACAGGGACCCAAGAGACCCAGTACTTC. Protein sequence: CASTPTGTQETQYF.

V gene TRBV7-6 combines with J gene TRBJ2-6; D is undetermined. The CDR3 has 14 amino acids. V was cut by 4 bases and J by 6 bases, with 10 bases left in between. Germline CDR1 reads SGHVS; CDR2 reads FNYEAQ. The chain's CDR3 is CASSWPLEANVLTF. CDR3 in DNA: TGTGCCAGCAGCTGGCCACTGGAGGCCAACGTCCTGACTTTC.

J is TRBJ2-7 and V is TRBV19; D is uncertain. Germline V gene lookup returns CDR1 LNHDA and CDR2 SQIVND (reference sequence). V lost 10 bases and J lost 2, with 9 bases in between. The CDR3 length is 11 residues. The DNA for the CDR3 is TGTGCCACCCAAGGCCCCTACGAGCAGTACTTC. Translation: CATQGPYEQYF.

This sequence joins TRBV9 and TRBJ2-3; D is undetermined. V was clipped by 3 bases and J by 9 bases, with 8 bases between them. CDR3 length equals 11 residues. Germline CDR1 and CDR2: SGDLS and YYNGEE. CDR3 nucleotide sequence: TGTGCCAGCAGCGCGAGCGCAACGCAGTATTTT. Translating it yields CASSASATQYF.

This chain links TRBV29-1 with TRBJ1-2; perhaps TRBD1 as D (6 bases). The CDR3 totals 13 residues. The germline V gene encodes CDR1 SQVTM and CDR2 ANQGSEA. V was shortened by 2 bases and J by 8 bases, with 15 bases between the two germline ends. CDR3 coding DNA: TGCAGCGTTGAAACGGCAGGGGCTTGGGGCTACACCTTC. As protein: CSVETAGAWGYTF. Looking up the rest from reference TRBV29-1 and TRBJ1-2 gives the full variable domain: SAVISQKPSRDICQRGTSLTIQCQVDSQVTMMFWYRQQPGQSLTLIATANQGSEATYESGFVIDKFPISRPNLTFSTLTVSNMSPEDSSIYLCSVETAGAWGYTFGSGTRLTVV.

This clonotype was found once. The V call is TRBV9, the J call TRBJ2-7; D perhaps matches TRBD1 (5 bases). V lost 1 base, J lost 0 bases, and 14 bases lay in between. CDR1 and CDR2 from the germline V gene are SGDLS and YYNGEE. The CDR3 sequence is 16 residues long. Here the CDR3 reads CASSVSLDNPSYEQYF. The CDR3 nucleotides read TGTGCCAGCAGCGTATCTCTGGACAACCCCTCCTACGAGCAGTACTTC.

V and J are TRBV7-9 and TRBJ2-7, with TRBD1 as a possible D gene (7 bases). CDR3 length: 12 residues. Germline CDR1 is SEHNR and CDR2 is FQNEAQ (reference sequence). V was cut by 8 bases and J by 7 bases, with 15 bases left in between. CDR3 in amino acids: CASGGPGGEQYF. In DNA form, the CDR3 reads TGTGCCAGCGGGGGGCCAGGGGGGGAGCAGTACTTC.

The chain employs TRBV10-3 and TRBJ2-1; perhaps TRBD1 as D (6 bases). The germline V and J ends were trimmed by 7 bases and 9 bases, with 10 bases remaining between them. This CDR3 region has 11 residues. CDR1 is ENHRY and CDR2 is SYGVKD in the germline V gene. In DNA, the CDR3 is TGTGCCATCAATGGGGGCGGTGAGCAGTTCTTC. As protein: CAINGGGEQFF.

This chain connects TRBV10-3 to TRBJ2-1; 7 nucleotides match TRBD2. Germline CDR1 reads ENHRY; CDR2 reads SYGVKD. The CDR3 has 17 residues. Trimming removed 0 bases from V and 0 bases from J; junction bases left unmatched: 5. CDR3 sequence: CAISESMGGDSYNEQFF. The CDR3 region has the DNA TGTGCCATCAGTGAGTCGATGGGGGGGGACTCCTACAATGAGCAGTTCTTC.

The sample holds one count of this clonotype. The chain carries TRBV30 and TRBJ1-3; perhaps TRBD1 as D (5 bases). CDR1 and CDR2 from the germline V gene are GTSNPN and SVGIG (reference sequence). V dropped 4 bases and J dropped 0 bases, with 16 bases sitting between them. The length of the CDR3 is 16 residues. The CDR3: CAWTGLAGNSGNTIYF. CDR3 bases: TGTGCCTGGACAGGGTTGGCAGGGAACTCTGGAAACACCATATATTTT.